The TCR beta chain described here comes from a study of shared clonotypes between healthy human individuals. About the research overall: Each donor contributed plates that comprised three CD4 naive, three CD4 memory, two CD8 naive and one CD8 memory.

Only in-frame clones appear in the TCRdb table, and some are missing; sequencing was by immunoSEQ multiplex PCR. In the table there are 650,000 to 750,000 clones, approximately 75% of which are singletons. Germline V gene lookup returns CDR1 DFQATT and CDR2 SNEGSKA (reference sequence). The germline V and J ends were trimmed by 7 bases and 2 bases, with 7 bases remaining between them. The CDR3 consists of 11 residues. This TCR came from a woman in her twenties or thirties in good health. The V call is TRBV20-1, the J call TRBJ2-3; D is possibly TRBD2 (5 bases). What was sequenced was memory CD4+ T cells sorted from blood. As to subset: CD45RA-negative fraction. The chain's CDR3 is CSGTYTDTQYF. The CDR3, as DNA: TGCAGTGGGACTTACACAGATACGCAGTATTTT.